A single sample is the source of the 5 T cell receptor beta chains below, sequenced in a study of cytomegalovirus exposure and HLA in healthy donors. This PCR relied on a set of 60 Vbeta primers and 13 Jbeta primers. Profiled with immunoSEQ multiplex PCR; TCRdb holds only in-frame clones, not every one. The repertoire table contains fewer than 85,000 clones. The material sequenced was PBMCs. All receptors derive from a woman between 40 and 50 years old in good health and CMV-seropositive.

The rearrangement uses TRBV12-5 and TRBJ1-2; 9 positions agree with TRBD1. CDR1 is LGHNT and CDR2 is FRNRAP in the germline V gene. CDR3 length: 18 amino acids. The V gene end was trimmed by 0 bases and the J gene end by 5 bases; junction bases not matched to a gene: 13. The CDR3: CASGLVLDRGSVQYGYTF. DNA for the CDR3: TGTGCTAGTGGTTTGGTACTGGACAGGGGTAGTGTTCAGTATGGCTACACCTTC.

In nucleotides, the CDR3 is TGTGCCAGCAGTCCTAGCGGACAAGAGACCCAGTACTTC. Its translation is CASSPSGQETQYF. The chain has TRBV28 and TRBJ2-5; 7 bases match TRBD2. The CDR3 runs 13 residues. The ends lost 5 bases at V and 2 bases at J; junction bases unmatched: 2. Germline CDR1 reads MDHEN; CDR2 reads SYDVKM.

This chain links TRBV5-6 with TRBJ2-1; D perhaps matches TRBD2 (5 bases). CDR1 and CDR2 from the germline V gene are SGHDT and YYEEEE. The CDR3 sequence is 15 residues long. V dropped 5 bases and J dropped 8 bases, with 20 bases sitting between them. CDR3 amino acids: CASRATGGREDEQFF. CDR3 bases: TGTGCCAGCAGGGCAACCGGAGGTCGTGAAGATGAGCAGTTCTTC.

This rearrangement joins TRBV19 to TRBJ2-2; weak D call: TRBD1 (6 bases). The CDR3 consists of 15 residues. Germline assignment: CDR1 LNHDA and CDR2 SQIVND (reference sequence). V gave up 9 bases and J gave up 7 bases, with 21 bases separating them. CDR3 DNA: TGTGCCAGCCAACCAGGGGTGAAGGTAGACGGGGAGCTGTTTTTT. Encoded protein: CASQPGVKVDGELFF. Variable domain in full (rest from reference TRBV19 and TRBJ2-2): DGGITQSPKYLFRKEGQNVTLSCEQNLNHDAMYWYRQDPGQGLRLIYYSQIVNDFQKGDIAEGYSVSREKKESFPLTVTSAQKNPTAFYLCASQPGVKVDGELFFGEGSRLTVL.

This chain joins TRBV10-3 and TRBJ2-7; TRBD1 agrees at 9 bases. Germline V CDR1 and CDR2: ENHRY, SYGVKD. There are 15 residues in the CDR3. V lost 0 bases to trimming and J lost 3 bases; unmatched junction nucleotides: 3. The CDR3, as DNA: TGTGCCATCAGTGAGTCGAGACAGGGGGACTACGAGCAGTACTTC. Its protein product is CAISESRQGDYEQYF.